This T cell receptor beta chain was sequenced for a study of shared clonotypes between healthy human individuals. The study, taken as a whole, reports: All-four-donor shared clonotypes had higher generation probabilities than non-shared clonotypes did.

The study separated CD4+ cells into CD45RA+ naive and CD45RA-negative memory subsets. The CDR3 is 18 residues long. Trimming removed 0 bases from V and 1 base from J; junction bases left unmatched: 7. From germline, CDR1 is LNHNV and CDR2 YYDKDF (reference sequence). The table came from immunoSEQ multiplex PCR; TCRdb's copy has only in-frame clones and leaves some out. The sample has 2 million to 2.5 million clones, around 95% seen once. A word on this clone: Its antigen is unknown.

The sequence came from a man younger than 35 in good health. The sample comprised naive CD4+ T cells sorted from blood. Subset: CD45RA+ positively selected. The V and J genes are TRBV15 and TRBJ1-3; 9 nucleotides match TRBD1. The DNA for the CDR3 is TGTGCCACCAGCAGAGATTATGGGACAGGGACTTCTGGAAACACCATATATTTT. This encodes CATSRDYGTGTSGNTIYF.